A single sample is the source of the 14 T cell receptor beta chains below, sequenced in a study of OX40 agonist ivuxolimab in advanced cancers. The method was immunoSEQ multiplex PCR; TCRdb's version includes in-frame clones alone and lacks a portion of them. The sample has about 53,000 clones, roughly 83% seen once. The material was CD4+ or CD8+ T cells sorted from blood, obtained in a trial of the OX40 agonist ivuxolimab. The source is an adult with an advanced solid tumor such as melanoma, head and neck, liver or kidney cancer.

A single count supports this clone. The gene calls are TRBV6-1 and TRBJ2-3; 12 nucleotides line up with TRBD2. This CDR3 has 14 amino acids. The V segment lost 6 bases and the J segment 5 bases; nucleotides outside the gene matches: 3. The germline V gene encodes CDR1 MNHNS and CDR2 SASEGT. In nucleotides, the CDR3 is TGTGCCAGCAGCCTGGGACTAGCGGGAGATACGCAGTATTTT. It yields the protein CASSLGLAGDTQYF.

This chain links TRBV27 with TRBJ2-3; maybe TRBD2 (5 bases). This CDR3 region has 15 residues. Trimming removed 6 bases from V and 5 bases from J, with 18 bases in between. Germline V gives CDR1 MNHEY, CDR2 SMNVEV (reference sequence). CDR3 in amino acids: CASSHLDAAGDTQYF. In DNA, the CDR3 is TGTGCCAGCAGCCACCTTGACGCGGCGGGAGATACGCAGTATTTT.

This clone came up a few times. This chain links TRBV6-1 with TRBJ1-1, with a tentative D call TRBD1 (6 bases). This CDR3 is 13 amino acids long. The germline gives CDR1 MNHNS, CDR2 SASEGT. The germline V and J ends were trimmed by 8 bases and 2 bases, with 12 bases remaining between them. This CDR3 is CASRRTANTEAFF. The CDR3, as DNA: TGTGCCAGCCGTAGGACAGCTAACACTGAAGCTTTCTTT.

The chain uses TRBV7-6 and TRBJ2-2, with a tentative D call TRBD1 (7 bases). Trimming removed 2 bases from V and 3 bases from J, with 16 bases in between. Germline V lookup: CDR1 SGHVS, CDR2 FNYEAQ. This CDR3 is 17 amino acids long. In DNA form, the CDR3 reads TGTGCCAGCAGCTTAAAGGGGGGACAGTTTTACACCGGGGAGCTGTTTTTT. Protein: CASSLKGGQFYTGELFF.

The chain joins TRBV4-1 to TRBJ2-5, with D possibly TRBD2 on 6 matching bases. The J call is uncertain, as TRBJ2-7 better fits the DNA end. The CDR3 is 19 amino acids. Germline CDR1 MGHRA, CDR2 YSYEKL. DNA of the CDR3: TGCGCCAGCAGCCGAGGACCCCAAATAACACTAGCAGGTTCCTACGAGCAGTACTTC. The encoded protein is CASSRGPQITLAGSYEQYF.

This chain links TRBV5-5 with TRBJ2-1; either TRBD1 or TRBD2 may supply D (6 bases each). With 0 bases removed from V and 7 bases from J, the gap between germline ends came to 17 bases. Per the germline V gene, CDR1 is SGHKS and CDR2 is YYEKEE (reference sequence). The CDR3 has 16 residues. The CDR3 loop reads CASSLAGGDGGNEQFF. In DNA, the CDR3 is TGTGCCAGCAGCTTGGCCGGGGGCGATGGGGGAAATGAGCAGTTCTTC.

This clone was observed once. The chain combines TRBV18 with TRBJ2-2; TRBD1 aligns across 8 bases. V dropped 4 bases and J dropped 6; count of bases not matched to a gene: 7. The germline V gene encodes CDR1 KGHSH and CDR2 LQKENI. The length of the CDR3 is 15 residues. The CDR3 loop is CASSQLTGEAGELFF. DNA for the CDR3: TGTGCCAGCTCACAGTTGACAGGGGAGGCCGGGGAGCTGTTTTTT.

The genes are TRBV12-5 and TRBJ2-2; 7 bases match TRBD2. The length of the CDR3 is 16 residues. The germline gives CDR1 LGHNT, CDR2 FRNRAP. V shed 0 bases, J shed 5 bases, and the junction held 6 bases outside the gene matches. For the CDR3, the DNA is TGTGCTAGTGGTTTGGTAATTGGCGGGAGTACCGGGGAGCTGTTTTTT. Translating it yields CASGLVIGGSTGELFF.

This chain joins TRBV27 and TRBJ2-6, with 8 bases aligning to TRBD1. The CDR3 spans 15 residues. Germline CDR1 and CDR2: MNHEY and SMNVEV (reference sequence). After removal of 5 bases from V and 2 bases from J, the junction contained 2 bases not matched to a gene. CDR3 bases: TGTGCCAGCAGTAACAGGGGGGCTGGGGCCAACGTCCTGACTTTC. As protein: CASSNRGAGANVLTF. The variable domain in full, completed from reference TRBV27 and TRBJ2-6, reads EAQVTQNPRYLITVTGKKLTVTCSQNMNHEYMSWYRQDPGLGLRQIYYSMNVEVTDKGDVPEGYKVSRKEKRNFPLILESPSPNQTSLYFCASSNRGAGANVLTFGAGSRLTVL.

The rearrangement links TRBV7-9 to TRBJ1-2; the match to TRBD1 covers 10 bases. The trim removed 5 bases at V and 4 bases at J, leaving 7 bases unmatched. Germline assignment: CDR1 SEHNR and CDR2 FQNEAQ (reference sequence). CDR3 size: 15 residues. This CDR3 reads CASSQGQGPFYGYTF. The CDR3 DNA is TGTGCCAGCAGCCAGGGACAGGGGCCCTTCTATGGCTACACCTTC.

The chain recombines TRBV19 with TRBJ1-3; no clear D. The V gene's germline CDR1 is LNHDA and CDR2 SQIVND (reference sequence). The CDR3 consists of 13 residues. V was shortened by 8 bases and J by 0 bases, with 8 bases between the two germline ends. In DNA, the CDR3 is TGTGCCAGTTCTCCCGGCTCTGGAAACACCATATATTTT. Its protein product is CASSPGSGNTIYF.

This chain uses TRBV7-2 with TRBJ2-3; 7 bases are shared with TRBD2. CDR3 size: 18 residues. The junction had 14 bases not matched to a gene; V was cut back by 1 base and J by 4 bases. Per the germline V gene, CDR1 is SGHTA and CDR2 is FQGNSA. The CDR3: CASSLVVVGGSNPDTQYF. The CDR3 DNA is TGTGCCAGCAGCTTAGTAGTAGTCGGCGGGAGTAACCCAGATACGCAGTATTTT. The variable domain in full, with the rest retrieved from reference TRBV7-2 and TRBJ2-3, is GAGVSQSPSNKVTEKGKDVELRCDPISGHTALYWYRQSLGQGLEFLIYFQGNSAPDKSGLPSDRFSAERTGGSVSTLTIQRTQQEDSAVYLCASSLVVVGGSNPDTQYFGPGTRLTVL.

The chain employs TRBV7-3 and TRBJ1-2, with D possibly being TRBD1 (5 bases). The V end lost 2 bases, the J end lost 7 bases, and 11 bases lay between the germline ends. This CDR3 region has 13 residues. CDR1 and CDR2 from the germline V gene are SGHTA and FQGTGA. CDR3 amino acids: CASSLAGRGGYTF. The CDR3 DNA follows: TGTGCCAGCAGCTTAGCAGGGAGGGGTGGCTACACCTTC.

This chain joins TRBV18 and TRBJ2-7, with D unclear. The CDR3 is 16 amino acids. Germline V CDR1 and CDR2: KGHSH, LQKENI. Trimming removed 0 bases from V and 0 bases from J, with 12 bases in between. CDR3 protein: CASSPPGSLGSYEQYF. The DNA of the CDR3 is TGTGCCAGCTCACCACCGGGGTCCCTGGGCTCCTACGAGCAGTACTTC.